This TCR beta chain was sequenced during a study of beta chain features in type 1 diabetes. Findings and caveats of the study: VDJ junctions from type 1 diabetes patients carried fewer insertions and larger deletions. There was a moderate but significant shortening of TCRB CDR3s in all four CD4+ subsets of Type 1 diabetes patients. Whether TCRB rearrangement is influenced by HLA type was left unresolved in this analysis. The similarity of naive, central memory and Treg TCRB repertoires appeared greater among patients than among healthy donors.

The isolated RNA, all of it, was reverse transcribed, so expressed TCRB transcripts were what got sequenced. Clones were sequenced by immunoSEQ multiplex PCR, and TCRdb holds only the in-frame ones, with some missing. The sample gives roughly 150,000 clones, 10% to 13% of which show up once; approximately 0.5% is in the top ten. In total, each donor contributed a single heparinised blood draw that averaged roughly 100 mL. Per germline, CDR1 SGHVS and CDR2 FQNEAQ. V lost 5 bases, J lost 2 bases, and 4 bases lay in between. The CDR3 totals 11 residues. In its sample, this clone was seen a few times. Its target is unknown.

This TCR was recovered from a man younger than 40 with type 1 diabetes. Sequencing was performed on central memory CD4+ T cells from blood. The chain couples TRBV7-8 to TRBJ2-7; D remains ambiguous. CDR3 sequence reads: CASSPAYEQYF. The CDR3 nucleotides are TGTGCCAGCAGCCCAGCCTACGAGCAGTACTTC.